These T cell receptor beta chains were read from a single sample in a study of blood T cell repertoires in COVID-19. Method: immunoSEQ multiplex PCR; TCRdb's copy keeps in-frame clones and lacks some. The table lists some 130,000 clones, around nine tenths of them singletons. Sequenced sample: peripheral blood. The origin of the receptors is a woman aged 70 to 79 with COVID-19, enrolled during active disease. Each CDR3 is given without its conserved first and last residue.

TRBV19	ASSIGRGSGNQPQH
TRBV5-6	ASSNRDRQYQETQY
TRBV4-2	ASSQAGPTGSGGNTIY
TRBV3-1/TRBV3-2	ASSQRGRSDTQY
TRBV3-1/TRBV3-2	ASSQGTGVKETQY
TRBV2	ASSVRVGSNQPQH
TRBV19	ASDGSRENQPQH
TRBV7-9	ASSNTIFGEETQY
TRBV7-9	ASSERGGPFNEQF
TRBV7-9	ASSPFTGHFSSPLH
TRBV28	ASSTQGIKNIQY
TRBV2	ASRPGQGFTEAF
TRBV5-1	ASSSTTGGQPQH
TRBV15	ATSRDGRGLHEKLF
TRBV3-1/TRBV3-2	ASSPPLTGGTTYEQY
TRBV28	ASSSGTGGETQY
TRBV5-1	ASSLGQYYNEQF
TRBV30	AWSAGLVDHGYT
TRBV5-1	ASSLGTRTGISGNTIY
TRBV28	ASSLGAWHTEAF
TRBV21-1	ASSRLHMDEQF
TRBV28	ASRGDVGRNQPQH
TRBV18	ASSPPRGGDYNEQF
TRBV30	AWSVRQYGYT
TRBV28	ASSATGANEKLF
TRBV30	AWRKQDGYGYT
TRBV10-3	AISDLRENSGNTIY
TRBV28	ASSSAGRGDQPQH